These 31 T cell receptor beta chains came from one sample sequenced in a study of blood T cell repertoires in COVID-19. Clones were sequenced by immunoSEQ multiplex PCR, and TCRdb holds only the in-frame ones, with some missing. The table records some 30,000 clones, 65% to 90% of them present only once. Sequencing used peripheral blood. These receptors were taken from a man aged 55 to 69 with active COVID-19.

The J gene is TRBJ2-5, the V gene TRBV6-5; TRBD1 agrees at 8 bases. The CDR3 has 16 amino acids. The J segment lost 1 base and the V segment lost 0 bases, leaving 4 bases of the junction unmatched. Looked up from germline, CDR1 is MNHEY and CDR2 is SVGAGI. CDR3 in DNA: TGTGCCAGCAGTTACTCGAGCCAGGGGGCCCAAGAGACCCAGTACTTC. Protein product: CASSYSSQGAQETQYF.

V usage is TRBV7-8 and J usage is TRBJ2-1, with D possibly matching TRBD2 (5 bases). Trimming left V 5 bases short and J 0 bases short, with 11 bases between. From germline, CDR1 is SGHVS and CDR2 FQNEAQ. The CDR3 has 15 residues. The CDR3 here is CASSGRTRSYNEQFF. CDR3 DNA sequence: TGTGCCAGCAGCGGAAGGACTCGCTCCTACAATGAGCAGTTCTTC. Variable domain in full (rest from reference TRBV7-8 and TRBJ2-1): GAGVSQSPRYKVAKRGQDVALRCDPISGHVSLFWYQQALGQGPEFLTYFQNEAQLDKSGLPSDRFFAERPEGSVSTLKIQRTQQEDSAVYLCASSGRTRSYNEQFFGPGTRLTVL.

Note on this clone: One end of the junction is discordant with germline, which a read error may explain. The rearrangement uses TRBV28 and TRBJ2-1, with D perhaps matching TRBD2 (6 bases). The germline gives CDR1 MDHEN, CDR2 SYDVKM. The CDR3 is 14 amino acids. CDR3 bases: TGTGCCAGCAGTTTAGTTAGCGGCCACCCCCAGCAATTCTTC. Its translation: CASSLVSGHPQQFF.

The V and J genes are TRBV12-5 and TRBJ2-1; 7 nucleotides line up with TRBD2. The germline V gene has CDR1 LGHNT and CDR2 FRNRAP. CDR3 length: 15 amino acids. Trimming removed 7 bases from V and 7 bases from J; junction bases left unmatched: 13. CDR3 amino acids: CASDRAGLGSNEQFF. As DNA, the CDR3 is TGTGCTAGTGATAGAGCGGGATTGGGAAGTAATGAGCAGTTCTTC.

V usage is TRBV6-2 or TRBV6-3 and J usage is TRBJ2-3, with 10 bases identical to TRBD2. The CDR3 totals 17 residues. Per germline, CDR1 MNHEY and CDR2 SVGEGT. The V segment lost 0 bases and the J segment 6 bases; nucleotides outside the gene matches: 9. CDR3 DNA sequence: TGTGCCAGCAGTTACTCGAGCGGGAGGGCATCGGCTGATACGCAGTATTTT. Translating it yields CASSYSSGRASADTQYF.

The chain couples TRBV24-1 to TRBJ2-7; weak D call: TRBD2 (6 bases). V was shortened by 7 bases and J by 3 bases, with 15 bases between the two germline ends. CDR3 length: 14 amino acids. The V gene's germline CDR1 is KGHDR and CDR2 SFDVKD. The CDR3 spells CATRLGSSVYEQYV. CDR3 DNA sequence: TGTGCCACCAGGCTCGGGTCTAGCGTCTACGAGCAGTACGTC.

V usage is TRBV28 and J usage is TRBJ2-1; 8 bases are a match to TRBD2. CDR1 and CDR2 from the germline V gene are MDHEN and SYDVKM. J was trimmed by 1 base and V by 2 bases; bases with no gene match: 7. CDR3 length: 17 amino acids. DNA for the CDR3: TGTGCCAGCAGTTTAGGCGGGAGGCCTCTATCCTACAATGAGCAGTTCTTC. This codes for CASSLGGRPLSYNEQFF.

The V call is TRBV29-1, the J call TRBJ2-5, with 7 bases identical to TRBD2. Germline V gene sequence: CDR1 SQVTM, CDR2 ANQGSEA. V lost 0 bases and J lost 2; bases outside the gene matches: 3. There are 14 residues in the CDR3. CDR3 nucleotides: TGCAGCGTTGAAGATCCGGGACTACAAGAGACCCAGTACTTC. Its protein is CSVEDPGLQETQYF.

The chain couples TRBV28 to TRBJ1-6; D gene ambiguous. The CDR3 covers 14 residues. V was clipped by 4 bases and J by 4 bases, with 8 bases between them. Germline values: CDR1 MDHEN, CDR2 SYDVKM. The CDR3 DNA follows: TGTGCCAGCAGTTCACAGAGTTATAATTCACCCCTCCACTTT. It is translated as CASSSQSYNSPLHF. The full variable domain, its missing parts supplied by reference TRBV28 and TRBJ1-6, is DVKVTQSSRYLVKRTGEKVFLECVQDMDHENMFWYRQDPGLGLRLIYFSYDVKMKEKGDIPEGYSVSREKKERFSLILESASTNQTSMYLCASSSQSYNSPLHFGNGTRLTVT.

The chain has TRBV6-4 and TRBJ2-2, with a possible D match to TRBD2 (5 bases). Between the trimmed V and J ends, which lost 5 bases and 0 bases, there was a span of 7 bases. Germline CDR1 is MRHNA and CDR2 is SNTAGT. This CDR3 spans 14 amino acids. CDR3 sequence (DNA): TGTGCCAGCAGTAGCGGATCGAACACCGGGGAGCTGTTTTTT. As protein: CASSSGSNTGELFF.

The chain joins TRBV12-3 or TRBV12-4 to TRBJ1-1; D remains unclear. The CDR3 spans 13 residues. Trimming removed 7 bases from V and 6 bases from J, with 15 bases in between. The CDR3 nucleotides are TGTGCCAGCACCCCGGAGTGGAGGGCTGAAGCTTTCTTT. Translating it yields CASTPEWRAEAFF.

In its sample, this clone was seen once. This chain links TRBV5-1 with TRBJ2-5; 7 bases fit TRBD1. J lost 0 bases, V lost 4 bases, and 9 bases had no gene match. The germline V gene has CDR1 SGHRS and CDR2 YFSETQ. This CDR3 region has 16 residues. For the CDR3, the DNA is TGCGCCAGCAGCCAACCCGACAGGGAGTACCAAGAGACCCAGTACTTC. Translated, it gives CASSQPDREYQETQYF.

V gene TRBV5-4 combines with J gene TRBJ2-5; TRBD2 agrees at 9 bases. Germline V gene sequence: CDR1 SGHNT, CDR2 YYREEE (reference sequence). The trim removed 4 bases at V and 2 bases at J, leaving 9 bases unmatched. The CDR3 length is 16 residues. The CDR3 spells CASSRPSGIGQETQYF. In nucleotides, the CDR3 is TGTGCCAGCAGCCGCCCTAGCGGGATAGGTCAAGAGACCCAGTACTTC.

V is TRBV5-5 and J is TRBJ2-7; 12 nucleotides match TRBD1. Germline loops: CDR1 SGHKS, CDR2 YYEKEE (reference sequence). The CDR3 is 15 residues long. After removal of 4 bases from V and 4 bases from J, the junction contained 6 bases not matched to a gene. CDR3 amino acids: CASSPRDRGPYEQYF. The CDR3 bases are TGTGCCAGCAGCCCCCGGGACAGGGGGCCTTACGAGCAGTACTTC.

This clone was observed a handful of times. The chain uses TRBV6-5 and TRBJ2-2; 8 nucleotides agree with TRBD2. From germline, CDR1 is MNHEY and CDR2 SVGAGI. The CDR3 loop spans 15 amino acids. Losses at the gene ends were 0 bases for V and 6 bases for J; bases not matched to a gene: 3. Here the CDR3 reads CASSYSSGKAGELFF. For the CDR3, the DNA is TGTGCCAGCAGTTACTCTAGCGGGAAGGCCGGGGAGCTGTTTTTT.

By proportion, this clone is medium-sized. The chain uses TRBV28 and TRBJ1-1, with 7 bases fitting TRBD1. The germline V gene encodes CDR1 MDHEN and CDR2 SYDVKM. Unmatched junction bases numbered 13, after V lost 7 bases and J lost 11 bases. This CDR3 is built from 13 residues. The CDR3 DNA follows: TGTGCCAGCACTCCCGGGACAGCCTGGATGGCTTTCTTT. Its translation: CASTPGTAWMAFF. Complete variable domain (other parts from reference TRBV28 and TRBJ1-1): DVKVTQSSRYLVKRTGEKVFLECVQDMDHENMFWYRQDPGLGLRLIYFSYDVKMKEKGDIPEGYSVSREKKERFSLILESASTNQTSMYLCASTPGTAWMAFFGQGTRLTVV.

The chain employs TRBV28 and TRBJ2-5; 10 bases align to TRBD1. The V gene's germline CDR1 is MDHEN and CDR2 SYDVKM. The CDR3 is made up of 18 amino acids. V was pared by 3 bases and J by 6 bases, with 16 bases of the junction left unmatched. The CDR3 loop reads CASSLTTDRQGALKTQYF. In DNA, the CDR3 is TGTGCCAGCAGTTTGACAACCGACCGACAGGGGGCTTTGAAGACCCAGTACTTC.

V is TRBV6-5 and J is TRBJ2-7, with 11 bases fitting TRBD2. The CDR3 spans 15 residues. Germline V gives CDR1 MNHEY, CDR2 SVGAGI. After removal of 5 bases from V and 0 bases from J, the junction contained 3 bases not matched to a gene. The CDR3 here is CASSMTSGASYEQYF. The DNA for the CDR3 is TGTGCCAGCAGTATGACTAGCGGGGCCTCCTACGAGCAGTACTTC.

CDR3 sequence reads: CASKPTGTGGSYTEAFF. The CDR3 DNA follows: TGCGCCAGTAAGCCGACCGGGACAGGGGGCTCGTACACTGAAGCTTTCTTT. The chain is built from TRBV5-1 and TRBJ1-1, with 12 bases identical to TRBD1. CDR3 length: 17 residues. V lost 8 bases and J lost 3; bases outside the gene matches: 14. From germline, CDR1 is SGHRS and CDR2 YFSETQ.

This clone was seen only once. V and J are TRBV3-1 (or the pseudogene TRBV3-2) and TRBJ2-5, with a weak D call TRBD2 (6 bases). Per germline, CDR1 LGHDT and CDR2 YNNKEL (reference sequence). Trimming shortened V by 1 base and J by 5 bases, and 14 bases separated the two germline ends. There are 15 residues in the CDR3. The CDR3 loop is CASSQVDGAGETQYF. CDR3 coding DNA: TGTGCCAGCAGCCAAGTAGACGGGGCGGGGGAGACCCAGTACTTC.

The CDR3 DNA reads as TGTGCCAGCAGCAGCGACAGGGGGAGCAATCAGCCCCAGCATTTT. Protein sequence: CASSSDRGSNQPQHF. The chain has TRBV5-4 and TRBJ1-5; TRBD1 aligns across 9 bases. This CDR3 is built from 15 residues. The V gene's germline CDR1 is SGHNT and CDR2 YYREEE (reference sequence). V shed 4 bases and J 1 base; nucleotides not matched to a gene: 3.

This sequence joins TRBV5-1 and TRBJ2-7; 9 bases are shared with TRBD1. J was trimmed by 5 bases and V by 4 bases; bases with no gene match: 4. The CDR3 length is 13 residues. Germline CDR1 SGHRS, CDR2 YFSETQ. CDR3 coding DNA: TGCGCCAGCAGCCGGGACAGGGTAGACGAGCAGTACTTC. Translation: CASSRDRVDEQYF. Supplemented by reference TRBV5-1 and TRBJ2-7, the full variable domain reads KAGVTQTPRYLIKTRGQQVTLSCSPISGHRSVSWYQQTPGQGLQFLFEYFSETQRNKGNFPGRFSGRQFSNSRSEMNVSTLELGDSALYLCASSRDRVDEQYFGPGTRLTVT.

This clone has only one observation. The rearrangement joins TRBV28 to TRBJ2-1, with D possibly TRBD1 on 5 matching bases. The CDR3 runs to 11 residues. Germline loops: CDR1 MDHEN, CDR2 SYDVKM. CDR3 residues: CSLGVGDEQFF. The CDR3 DNA is TGTAGTCTAGGGGTGGGTGATGAGCAGTTCTTC.

The genes are TRBV9 and TRBJ2-3; TRBD2 aligns across 13 bases. The V gene's germline CDR1 is SGDLS and CDR2 YYNGEE. This CDR3 spans 18 amino acids. V shed 4 bases, J shed 4 bases, and the junction held 12 bases outside the gene matches. Written as DNA, the CDR3 is TGTGCCAGCAGCCAAACCGGGACTAGCGGGACTTTGGCAGATACGCAGTATTTT. Translation gives CASSQTGTSGTLADTQYF.

In this sample, this clone turned up a few times. CDR3 sequence: CASSDVGSGTGELFF. The CDR3 nucleotides are TGCGCCAGCAGTGATGTCGGGAGCGGTACCGGGGAGCTGTTTTTT. The chain employs TRBV10-1 and TRBJ2-2; tentatively, D is TRBD2 (6 bases). With 3 bases removed from V and 5 bases from J, the gap between germline ends came to 13 bases. The length of the CDR3 is 15 residues. Germline V gene lookup returns CDR1 WNHNN and CDR2 SYGVQD (reference sequence).

The gene calls are TRBV15 and TRBJ1-1; D is unresolved. This CDR3 contains 15 residues. V was cut by 0 bases and J by 2 bases, with 10 bases left in between. Germline CDR1 reads LNHNV; CDR2 reads YYDKDF (reference sequence). CDR3: CATSREYSTNTEAFF. DNA of the CDR3: TGTGCCACCAGCAGAGAGTACAGTACAAACACTGAAGCTTTCTTT.

This rearrangement joins TRBV15 to TRBJ2-7; the match to TRBD2 covers 10 bases. J gave up 4 bases and V 2 bases, and 8 bases lay outside the gene matches. CDR1 is LNHNV, CDR2 YYDKDF, per germline (reference sequence). The CDR3 runs 16 residues. The CDR3 nucleotides read TGTGCCACCAGCAGAACAAGCGGGAGGGCCTGGTACGAGCAGTACTTC. Residues: CATSRTSGRAWYEQYF.

The rearrangement links TRBV5-1 to TRBJ2-4; 15 bases line up with TRBD2. Germline lookup yields CDR1 SGHRS and CDR2 YFSETQ. The CDR3 is 22 residues long. Trimming at V came to 0 bases and at J to 0 bases, leaving 13 bases not matched to a gene. CDR3 sequence: CASSLGGLAGGDRKVAKNIQYF. DNA of the CDR3: TGCGCCAGCAGCTTGGGGGGACTAGCGGGAGGCGATCGCAAAGTAGCCAAAAACATTCAGTACTTC.

This clone was picked up one time. This chain connects TRBV18 to TRBJ2-5, with D tentatively TRBD1 (6 bases). Trimming shortened V by 5 bases and J by 5 bases, and 9 bases separated the two germline ends. CDR3 length: 12 amino acids. In germline, CDR1 is KGHSH, CDR2 LQKENI. CDR3 sequence: CASSERGETQYF. The CDR3 nucleotides are TGTGCCAGCTCAGAGAGGGGGGAGACCCAGTACTTC.

This chain uses TRBV27 with TRBJ2-5; 7 bases are shared with TRBD2. V gave up 2 bases and J gave up 4 bases; unmatched junction bases: 13. CDR1 and CDR2 (germline): MNHEY, SMNVEV (reference sequence). The CDR3 has 17 residues. CDR3 protein: CASSLGAGWGGGETQYF. The CDR3 DNA sequence: TGTGCCAGCAGTTTAGGAGCAGGCTGGGGGGGAGGAGAGACCCAGTACTTC.

This sequence joins TRBV28 and TRBJ1-1, with D tentatively TRBD1 (5 bases). Trimming stripped 7 bases from V and 0 bases from J, with 9 bases between. Germline lookup yields CDR1 MDHEN and CDR2 SYDVKM. The CDR3 is made up of 13 amino acids. CDR3 in amino acids: CASITGLNTEAFF. CDR3 sequence (DNA): TGTGCCAGCATCACAGGCTTGAACACTGAAGCTTTCTTT.